This T cell receptor (beta chain) originates from a study of T cells after yellow fever vaccination. Study-level points and caveats: Peaking faster, on day 5 versus 15, the secondary response was nonetheless weaker.

This clonotype showed up many times. Its antigen remains unidentified. The CDR3 totals 14 residues. CDR1 is SGHRS and CDR2 is YFSETQ in the germline V gene. The germline V and J ends were trimmed by 4 bases and 1 base, with 11 bases remaining between them. MiXCR, applied by TCRdb to the 5' RACE reads, yields one record per CDR3 protein. The table lists over 300,000 distinct CDR3 sequences, more than 3% of them singletons, with about 20% in the top ten. The chain couples TRBV5-1 to TRBJ2-5, with D perhaps TRBD1 (6 bases). The source material was PBMCs, sampled on the day of the yellow fever booster vaccination. The origin of this receptor is a man in his late teens or twenties who received the YFV17D yellow fever vaccine. CDR3 nucleotide sequence: TGCGCCAGCAGCCAGGGACACAGCCAAGAGACCCAGTACTTC. It specifies CASSQGHSQETQYF.